The present T cell receptor (beta chain) was sequenced within a study of human T cells and chemical hapten exposure. Across the whole study: Sensitization involved placing 2% DPC onto a 2 cm by 2 cm region of upper inner arm skin.

Regarding time point: patch test 1, 2 weeks after DPC sensitization. Treatment defined: therapeutic diphenylcyclopropenone sensitization with weekly scalp DPC. In regard to this clonotype: Its target is not known.

Germline V gene data show CDR1 as LGHDT and CDR2 as YNNKEL (reference sequence). V shed 2 bases and J shed 5 bases, with 10 bases lying between them. CDR3 length equals 13 residues. TCRdb re-called the RACE reads through MiXCR, storing one row per CDR3 protein. Among 180,000 or so distinct CDR3 sequences, 20% to 25% were seen once, and the ten largest hold approximately 6.4%. General observations from the study: As the donors had alopecia, their immune response may differ from healthy people's.

The TCR comes from a woman in her forties or fifties with alopecia areata. Some clones in this sample may be carry-over from other donors' samples. The V and J genes are TRBV3-1 and TRBJ2-7; D remains ambiguous. The sequences come from whole blood, collected in connection with sensitization to the hapten diphenylcyclopropenone (DPC). The CDR3 loop is CASSQIGRNEQYF. The CDR3 nucleotides read TGTGCCAGCAGCCAAATCGGTCGAAACGAGCAGTACTTC.